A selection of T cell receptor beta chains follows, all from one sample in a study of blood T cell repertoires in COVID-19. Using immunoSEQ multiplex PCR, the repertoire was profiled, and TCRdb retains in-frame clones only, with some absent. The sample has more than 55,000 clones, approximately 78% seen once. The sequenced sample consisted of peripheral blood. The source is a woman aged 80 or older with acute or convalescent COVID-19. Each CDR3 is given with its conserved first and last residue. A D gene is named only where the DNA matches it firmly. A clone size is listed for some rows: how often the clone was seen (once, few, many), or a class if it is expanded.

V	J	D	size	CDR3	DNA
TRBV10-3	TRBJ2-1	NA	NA	CAISESADGLDQQFF	TGTGCCATCAGTGAGTCGGCGGACGGACTTGATCAGCAGTTCTTC
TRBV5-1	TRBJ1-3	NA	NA	CASRGLSGNTIYF	TGCGCCAGCAGGGGACTCTCTGGAAACACCATATATTTT
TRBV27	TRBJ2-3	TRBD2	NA	CASSLTAGGGTDTQYF	TGTGCCAGCAGTTTAACCGCGGGGGGAGGCACAGATACGCAGTATTTT
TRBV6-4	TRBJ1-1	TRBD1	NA	CASSSGQGRENTEAFF	TGTGCCAGCAGCTCAGGACAGGGCCGGGAGAACACTGAAGCTTTCTTT
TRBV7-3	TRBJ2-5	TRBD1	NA	CASSSDRGETQYF	TGTGCCAGCAGCTCGGACAGGGGGGAGACCCAGTACTTC
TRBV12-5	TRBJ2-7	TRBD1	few	CASGFAGTGARTKSYEQYF	TGTGCTAGTGGTTTCGCCGGGACAGGGGCACGAACCAAAAGCTACGAGCAGTACTTC
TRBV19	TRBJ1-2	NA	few	CASSIDRYGYTF	TGTGCCAGTAGTATAGATCGGTATGGCTACACCTTC
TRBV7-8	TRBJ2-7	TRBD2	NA	CASSSGLAGGIGTYEQYF	TGTGCCAGCAGCTCGGGACTAGCGGGGGGGATAGGGACCTACGAGCAGTACTTC
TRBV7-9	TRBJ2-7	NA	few	CASSLPPPPYEQYF	TGTGCCAGCAGCTTACCCCCCCCTCCCTACGAGCAGTACTTC
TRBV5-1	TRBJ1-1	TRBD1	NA	CASSSLTTGDTEAFF	TGCGCCAGCAGCTCGTTAACGACAGGGGACACTGAAGCTTTCTTT
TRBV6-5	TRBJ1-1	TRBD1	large	CASIAGGPVTEAFF	TGTGCCAGCATAGCAGGGGGTCCCGTTACAGAAGCTTTCTTT
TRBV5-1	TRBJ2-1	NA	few	CASSLDGRGNEQFF	TGCGCCAGCAGCTTGGATGGACGGGGAAATGAGCAGTTCTTC
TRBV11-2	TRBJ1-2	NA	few	CASSSDRANYGYTF	TGTGCCAGCAGCTCGGACAGAGCTAACTATGGCTACACCTTC
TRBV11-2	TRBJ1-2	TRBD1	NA	CASSLDRQGATGGYTF	TGTGCCAGCAGCCTCGACCGACAGGGGGCAACGGGTGGCTACACCTTC
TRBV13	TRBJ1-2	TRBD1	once	CASSLLTGGAGYGYTF	TGTGCCAGCAGCTTATTGACAGGGGGCGCAGGTTATGGCTACACCTTC
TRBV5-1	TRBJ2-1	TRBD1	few	CASSRTGGGSYNEQFF	TGCGCCAGCAGCCGGACAGGGGGCGGATCCTACAATGAGCAGTTCTTC
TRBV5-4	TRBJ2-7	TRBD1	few	CASSSRTGVVYEQYF	TGTGCCAGCAGCAGCCGGACAGGGGTGGTTTACGAGCAGTACTTC
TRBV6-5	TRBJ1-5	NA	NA	CASSYSRAGNQPQHF	TGTGCCAGCAGTTACTCGAGGGCAGGCAATCAGCCCCAGCATTTT
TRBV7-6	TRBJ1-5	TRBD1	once	CASSLLQGVNQPQHF	TGTGCCAGCAGCTTGTTACAGGGGGTCAATCAGCCCCAGCATTTT
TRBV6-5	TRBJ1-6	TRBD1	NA	CASSVRQGNSPLHF	TGTGCCAGCAGCGTTCGACAGGGGAATTCACCCCTCCACTTT
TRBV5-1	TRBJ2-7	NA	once	CASSLGGTTTYEQYF	TGCGCCAGCAGCTTGGGAGGGACAACCACCTACGAGCAGTACTTC
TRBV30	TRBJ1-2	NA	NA	CARTGSLQSGGYTF	TGTGCCCGAACCGGGTCGCTTCAAAGCGGTGGCTACACCTTC
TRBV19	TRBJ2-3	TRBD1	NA	CASSIRDRVRTDTQYF	TGTGCCAGTAGTATCCGGGACAGGGTCCGCACAGATACGCAGTATTTT
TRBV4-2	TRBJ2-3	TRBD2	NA	CASSPSGLVDTDTQYF	TGTGCCAGCAGCCCTTCCGGACTAGTGGACACAGATACGCAGTATTTT
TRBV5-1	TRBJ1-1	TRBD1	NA	CASAAQGGNTEAFF	TGCGCCAGCGCCGCCCAGGGGGGAAACACTGAAGCTTTCTTT
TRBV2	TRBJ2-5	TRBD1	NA	CASRRDSQETQYF	TGTGCCAGCAGACGGGACAGCCAAGAGACCCAGTACTTC
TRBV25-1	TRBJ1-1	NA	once	CASSESGNTEAFF	TGTGCCAGCAGTGAATCAGGGAACACTGAAGCTTTCTTT
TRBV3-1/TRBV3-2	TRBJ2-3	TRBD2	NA	CASSHGTSGGVGTDTQYF	TGTGCCAGCAGCCATGGGACTAGCGGGGGTGTGGGCACAGATACGCAGTATTTT
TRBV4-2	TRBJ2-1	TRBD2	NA	CASSPGSWGGAMSQFF	TGTGCCAGCAGCCCTGGTTCTTGGGGGGGTGCGATGAGTCAGTTCTTC
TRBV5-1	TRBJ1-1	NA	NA	CASSPGGQRIEAFF	TGCGCCAGCAGCCCTGGCGGACAGCGGATTGAAGCTTTCTTT
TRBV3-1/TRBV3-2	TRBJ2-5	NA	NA	CASSRGRVNQETQYF	TGTGCCAGCAGCCGGGGCAGGGTGAACCAAGAGACCCAGTACTTC
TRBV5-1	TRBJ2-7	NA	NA	CASSSTYEQYF	TGCGCCAGCAGCTCTACCTACGAGCAGTACTTC
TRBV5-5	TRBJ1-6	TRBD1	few	CASSSSTGIYNSPLHF	TGTGCCAGCAGCTCTTCGACAGGGATCTATAATTCACCCCTCCACTTT
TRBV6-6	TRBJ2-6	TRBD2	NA	CASSRISGGPPSGANVLTF	TGTGCCAGCAGTCGAATTAGCGGGGGCCCTCCTAGTGGGGCCAACGTCCTGACTTTC
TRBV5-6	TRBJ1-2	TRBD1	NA	CASSLRGQPFGYTF	TGTGCCAGCAGCTTGCGGGGACAGCCCTTTGGCTACACCTTC
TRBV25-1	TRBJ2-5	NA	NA	CASSERQIGETQYF	TGTGCCAGCAGTGAACGGCAAATCGGGGAGACCCAGTACTTC
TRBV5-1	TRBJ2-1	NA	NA	CASSSGGAYNEQFF	TGCGCCAGCAGTAGCGGCGGGGCCTACAATGAGCAGTTCTTC
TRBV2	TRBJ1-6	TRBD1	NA	CASSVLQAGGSPLHF	TGTGCCAGCAGTGTTCTTCAGGCAGGGGGTTCACCCCTCCACTTT
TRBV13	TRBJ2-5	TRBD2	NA	CASTSLLAGTIDNKETQYF	TGTGCCAGCACCTCGCTTCTAGCGGGAACAATTGACAATAAAGAGACCCAGTACTTC
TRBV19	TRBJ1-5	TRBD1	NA	CASSATGGNQPQHF	TGTGCCAGTAGTGCGACAGGGGGCAATCAGCCCCAGCATTTT
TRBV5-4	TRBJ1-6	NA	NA	CASSLPDSPLHF	TGTGCCAGCAGCTTGCCTGATTCACCCCTCCACTTT
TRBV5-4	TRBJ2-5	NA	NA	CASSPGQQETQYF	TGTGCCAGCAGCCCCGGACAGCAAGAGACCCAGTACTTC
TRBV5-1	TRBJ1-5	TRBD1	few	CASSFGQGRQPQHF	TGCGCCAGCAGCTTTGGACAGGGTAGGCAGCCCCAGCATTTT
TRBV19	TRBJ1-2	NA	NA	CASSIQLTGNGYTF	TGTGCCAGTAGTATACAGCTCACAGGGAATGGCTACACCTTC
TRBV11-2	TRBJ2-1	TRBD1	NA	CASSLIQGASYNEQFF	TGTGCCAGCAGCTTAATACAGGGGGCCTCCTACAATGAGCAGTTCTTC
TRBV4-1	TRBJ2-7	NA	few	CASSPTKPQGSYEQYF	TGCGCCAGCAGCCCTACAAAACCACAGGGCTCCTACGAGCAGTACTTC
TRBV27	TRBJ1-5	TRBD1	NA	CASSQDRYSLQPQHF	TGTGCCAGCAGTCAGGACAGGTACTCACTTCAGCCCCAGCATTTT
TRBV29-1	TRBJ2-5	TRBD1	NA	CSVRRQGFETQYF	TGCAGCGTCCGCCGACAGGGGTTCGAGACCCAGTACTTC
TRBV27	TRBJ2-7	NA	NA	CASSLIAGPVAYEQYF	TGTGCCAGCAGTTTAATCGCAGGGCCCGTTGCCTACGAGCAGTACTTC
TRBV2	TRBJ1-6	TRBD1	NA	CASMPTRDRAVLLHF	TGTGCCAGCATGCCCACCCGGGACAGGGCAGTTCTCCTCCACTTT
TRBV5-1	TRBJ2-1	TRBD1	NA	CASSLAQFTGASYNEQFF	TGCGCCAGCAGCTTGGCCCAGTTTACAGGGGCGTCCTACAATGAGCAGTTCTTC
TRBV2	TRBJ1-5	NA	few	CASSRPGGNQPQHF	TGTGCCAGCAGTCGGCCGGGGGGCAATCAGCCCCAGCATTTT
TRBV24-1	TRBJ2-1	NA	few	CATSDFRLSSGQFF	TGTGCCACCAGTGATTTTCGTCTTTCGTCAGGGCAGTTCTTC